Listed below are T cell receptor beta chains from one sample, sequenced in a study of identical twins. TCRdb reprocessed the 5' RACE reads with MiXCR, giving one entry per CDR3 protein. The sample records approximately 140,000 distinct CDR3 sequences, roughly 3.5% being singletons. The sample consisted of memory T cells sorted from blood. The receptor source for this set is a man aged 18 to 29 in good health. The CDR3 runs from the conserved cysteine through the conserved F or W. Each record gives: J gene, V gene, clone size, D gene, CDR3 DNA, CDR3 protein. D genes are given only for firm matches. Clone size is stated in some rows and not others, as once, few, many or a class when expanded.

>TRBJ2-1|TRBV20-1|many|.
TGCAGTGCTAGAGCCTCAACTAGGAAGAATGAGCAGTTCTTC
CSARASTRKNEQFF
>TRBJ2-7|TRBV14|many|.
TGTGCCAGCAGCCAGGGTGGCGAGCAGTACTTC
CASSQGGEQYF
>TRBJ2-3|TRBV29-1|many|TRBD1
TGCAGCCAAAAGGGGGCCGCAGATACGCAGTATTTT
CSQKGAADTQYF
>TRBJ1-1|TRBV12-3/TRBV12-4|many|.
TGTGCCAGCAGTCCAGGGACGGTGAACACTGAAGCTTTCTTT
CASSPGTVNTEAFF
>TRBJ2-2|TRBV11-1|many|TRBD2
TGTGCCAGCAGCTTGCCCCCCAGACTAGCGGGAGTCACCGGGGAGCTGTTTTTT
CASSLPPRLAGVTGELFF
>TRBJ2-5|TRBV12-3/TRBV12-4|many|.
TGTGCCAGCAGTTCTGACTTGACGGGGGAGACCCAGTACTTC
CASSSDLTGETQYF
>TRBJ2-4|TRBV4-1|.|.
TGCGCCAGCAGCCAAGATTGGGCAGGGCCTCAGTACTTC
CASSQDWAGPQYF
>TRBJ2-2|TRBV12-3/TRBV12-4|many|.
TGTGCCAGCAGTTTCAGGGCTAGCGACTGGGGCGGGGAGCTGTTTTTT
CASSFRASDWGGELFF
>TRBJ2-7|TRBV15|many|.
TGTGCCACCAGCGGGTTCTCCCCTACAGAGAGCTCCTACGAGCAGTACTTC
CATSGFSPTESSYEQYF
>TRBJ2-4|TRBV12-3/TRBV12-4|.|TRBD2
TGTGCCAGCAGTCTGGGACTAGCGCTAGCCAAAAACATTCAGTACTTC
CASSLGLALAKNIQYF
>TRBJ1-2|TRBV2|many|.
TGTGCCAGCAGGACGACTGATGTGGGAGGCTACACCTTC
CASRTTDVGGYTF
>TRBJ2-1|TRBV5-5|many|.
TGTGCCAGCAGCTTGGTCACAGGTCTCGATGAGCAGTTCTTC
CASSLVTGLDEQFF
>TRBJ2-6|TRBV20-1|few|.
TGCAGTGCTAGCAAGGACTCTGGGGCCAACGTCCTGACTTTC
CSASKDSGANVLTF
>TRBJ2-2|TRBV7-2|many|.
TGTGCCAGCAGCGCACAGGGCACCGGGGAGCTGTTTTTT
CASSAQGTGELFF
>TRBJ2-2|TRBV5-1|many|.
TGCGCCAGCAGCCAGGGCCGATTGGGCACCGGGGAGCTGTTTTTT
CASSQGRLGTGELFF
>TRBJ2-7|TRBV5-1|many|TRBD1
TGCGCCAGCAGCTCCGGGACAGCTACCTCGTCCGAGCAGTACTTC
CASSSGTATSSEQYF
>TRBJ2-3|TRBV4-1|many|.
TGCGCCAGCAGCCAAAAGCAGGGGGATACGCAGTATTTT
CASSQKQGDTQYF
>TRBJ2-7|TRBV9|many|.
TGTGCCAGCAGCGTTAGTTCGGCTCACGAGCAGTACTTC
CASSVSSAHEQYF
>TRBJ1-1|TRBV12-3/TRBV12-4|many|.
TGTGCCAGCAGTCGGGAGGGGACTGAAGCTTTCTTT
CASSREGTEAFF
>TRBJ2-5|TRBV7-9|many|TRBD1
TGTGCCAGCAGCCTTACACCGGGACAGGACCAGTACTTC
CASSLTPGQDQYF
>TRBJ2-3|TRBV7-2|many|.
TGTGCCAGCAGCTTGATAGTAGCTGCTATAGATACGCAGTATTTT
CASSLIVAAIDTQYF
>TRBJ2-1|TRBV11-2|many|.
TGTGCCAGCAGCTCGCCCCGGGGTCGCGGGTACAATGAGCAGTTCTTC
CASSSPRGRGYNEQFF
>TRBJ1-1|TRBV28|many|.
TGTGGGGTAGGTTCCGGGGCGATGAACACTGAAGCTTTCTTT
CGVGSGAMNTEAFF
>TRBJ2-5|TRBV6-4|.|.
TGTGCCAGCTATACTCGGGAACAGGGAGAGACCCAGTACTTC
CASYTREQGETQYF
>TRBJ2-2|TRBV28|few|TRBD2
TGTGCCAGCAGTCCTAGCGGGAGGGGTGGCGGGGAGCTGTTTTTT
CASSPSGRGGGELFF
>TRBJ2-2|TRBV25-1|many|.
TGTGCCAGCAGTGCCCCGGGACCCACCGGGGAGCTGTTTTTT
CASSAPGPTGELFF
>TRBJ1-1|TRBV30|few|.
TGTGCCACCGGGAGCATGAACACTGAAGCTTTCTTT
CATGSMNTEAFF
>TRBJ2-3|TRBV20-1|many|.
TGCAGTGCTATTACCCTAGCCGGAGATACGCAGTATTTT
CSAITLAGDTQYF
>TRBJ1-6|TRBV5-5|.|TRBD1
TGTGCCAGCAGCTTCGACAGGGGCAATTCACCCCTCCACTTT
CASSFDRGNSPLHF
>TRBJ2-1|TRBV2|few|.
TGTGCCAGCAGTGAACGGGGGGCTGCCTACAATGAGCAGTTCTTC
CASSERGAAYNEQFF
>TRBJ2-5|TRBV7-9|many|TRBD1
TGTGCCAGCAGCCCAGGGACAGGGTACGAGACCCAGTACTTC
CASSPGTGYETQYF
>TRBJ2-3|TRBV20-1|many|.
TGCAGTGCTAGGGGTCTAGCGAAAGCAGATACGCAGTATTTT
CSARGLAKADTQYF
>TRBJ2-5|TRBV3-1|many|.
TGTGCCAGCAGGGGGCTCGGTGAGACCCAGTACTTC
CASRGLGETQYF